This T cell receptor beta chain comes out of a study of blood T cell repertoires in COVID-19. Looking at the study overall: Material from acute and convalescent COVID-19 was sourced from the United States, Italy and Spain. Sample material is recorded as cDNA or gDNA derived from T cells, B-cell-depleted T cells, or PBMCs.

V lost 3 bases to trimming and J lost 11 bases, with 12 bases between them. This CDR3 contains 12 residues. Looked up from germline, CDR1 is SGHKS and CDR2 is YYEKEE (reference sequence). Authors' analysis steps: Amplification of reference gene primers was used by the study to estimate nucleated cell counts. TCRdb's table, derived via immunoSEQ multiplex PCR, lists solely in-frame clones and lacks some. From that table come the V and J calls and clone size; the DNA was used to work out D and trimming. The sample consists of around 140,000 clones, approximately 90% of them appearing once. This clonotype was obtained from a human donor in a cohort sampled during active COVID-19. The sequencing sample was made of peripheral blood. J is TRBJ2-4 and V is TRBV5-5; a possible D gene is TRBD2 (5 bases). CDR3 in DNA: TGTGCCAGCAGCTACGGACTGGCCTTTCAGTACTTC. Translating it yields CASSYGLAFQYF.